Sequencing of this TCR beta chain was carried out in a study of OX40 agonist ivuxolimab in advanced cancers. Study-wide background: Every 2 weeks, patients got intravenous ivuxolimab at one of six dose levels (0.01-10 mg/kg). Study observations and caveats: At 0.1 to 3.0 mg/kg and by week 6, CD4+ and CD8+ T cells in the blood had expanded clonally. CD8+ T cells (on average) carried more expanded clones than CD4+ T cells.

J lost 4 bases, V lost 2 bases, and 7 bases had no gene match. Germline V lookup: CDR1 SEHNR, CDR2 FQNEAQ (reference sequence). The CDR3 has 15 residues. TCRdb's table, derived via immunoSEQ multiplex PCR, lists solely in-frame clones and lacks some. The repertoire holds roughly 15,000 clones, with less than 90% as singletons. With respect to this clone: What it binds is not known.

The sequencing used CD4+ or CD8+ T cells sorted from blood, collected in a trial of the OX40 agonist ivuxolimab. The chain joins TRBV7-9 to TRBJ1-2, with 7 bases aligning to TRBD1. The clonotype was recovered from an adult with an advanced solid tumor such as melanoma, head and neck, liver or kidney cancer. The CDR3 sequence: CASSLRGQNLYGYTF. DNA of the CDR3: TGTGCCAGCAGCTTAAGGGGACAGAACCTCTATGGCTACACCTTC.